A single sample is the source of the 24 T cell receptor beta chains below, sequenced in a study of CD8 T cells in Susac syndrome. With random hexamers, reverse transcription was performed on about 0.5 to 1 ug of RNA. TCRdb analysed the immunoSEQ multiplex PCR reads with MiXCR anew, one entry per CDR3 protein. The sample includes under 250,000 distinct CDR3 sequences, roughly 93% of them seen just once. The sample taken for sequencing was CD4+ T cells from PBMCs. The source of these receptors is a human donor with multiple sclerosis.

The V call is TRBV5-4, the J call TRBJ2-3, with a tentative D call TRBD2 (6 bases). Germline-derived CDR1 and CDR2 are SGHNT and YYREEE (reference sequence). Trimming cost V 4 bases and J 2 bases, with 11 bases left between them. The CDR3 sequence is 14 residues long. The chain's CDR3 is CASSPGVTTDTQYF. The CDR3, as DNA: TGTGCCAGCAGCCCGGGGGTTACCACAGATACGCAGTATTTT.

The chain has TRBV20-1 and TRBJ2-3; 9 nucleotides align to TRBD2. The germline gives CDR1 DFQATT, CDR2 SNEGSKA (reference sequence). This CDR3 contains 15 residues. V was clipped by 0 bases and J by 2 bases; unmatched bases: 3. The CDR3 sequence: CSARDGTSPTDTQYF. Here the CDR3 DNA reads TGCAGTGCTAGAGACGGGACTAGCCCCACAGATACGCAGTATTTT.

The J gene is TRBJ1-1, the V gene TRBV7-6; D is ambiguous. This CDR3 is built from 15 residues. In germline, CDR1 is SGHVS, CDR2 FNYEAQ. V dropped 3 bases and J dropped 0 bases, with 11 bases sitting between them. CDR3 sequence: CASSLITGMNTEAFF. Here the CDR3 DNA reads TGTGCCAGCAGCTTGATAACGGGCATGAACACTGAAGCTTTCTTT.

V usage is TRBV20-1 and J usage is TRBJ2-1, with D perhaps assigned TRBD1 or TRBD2 (6 bases each). V was shortened by 5 bases and J by 8 bases, with 16 bases between the two germline ends. The CDR3 is made up of 13 amino acids. Per germline, CDR1 DFQATT and CDR2 SNEGSKA (reference sequence). CDR3 DNA: TGCAGTGCTCCCGGGGGCCCCGTGGATGAGCAGTTCTTC. Encoded protein: CSAPGGPVDEQFF.

Written as DNA, the CDR3 is TGCAGTGCTCCCGGGACAGCAGATTCTGAAAAACTGTTTTTT. This gives the protein CSAPGTADSEKLFF. The chain is built from TRBV20-1 and TRBJ1-4, with 7 bases identical to TRBD1. CDR3 length equals 14 residues. With 5 bases clipped from V and 7 bases from J, the junction kept 10 bases outside the gene matches. Germline assignment: CDR1 DFQATT and CDR2 SNEGSKA (reference sequence).

The V gene is TRBV5-1, the J gene TRBJ2-7; TRBD1 matches at 10 bases. Germline CDR1 reads SGHRS; CDR2 reads YFSETQ. The CDR3 length is 14 residues. After removal of 4 bases from V and 7 bases from J, the junction contained 8 bases not matched to a gene. CDR3 residues: CASSPWTGGKEQYF. The CDR3 bases are TGCGCCAGCAGCCCATGGACAGGGGGTAAGGAGCAGTACTTC.

This chain connects TRBV12-3 or TRBV12-4 to TRBJ2-3, with D hard to call. The CDR3 covers 13 residues. Trimming removed 2 bases from V and 4 bases from J, with 7 bases in between. CDR3 residues: CASSLQFPDTQYF. DNA for the CDR3: TGTGCCAGCAGTTTACAGTTCCCAGATACGCAGTATTTT.

The J gene is TRBJ2-5, the V gene TRBV4-2; 8 bases are a match to TRBD2. V shed 4 bases and J 2 bases; nucleotides not matched to a gene: 6. This CDR3 contains 15 residues. Germline V gene sequence: CDR1 LGHNA, CDR2 YNFKEQ. CDR3 bases: TGTGCCAGCAGCCCTCAACTAGCGGAACAAGAGACCCAGTACTTC. Amino acids: CASSPQLAEQETQYF.

The chain couples TRBV3-1 to TRBJ1-1; tentative D call: TRBD1 (5 bases). With 8 bases removed from V and 8 bases from J, the gap between germline ends came to 21 bases. Germline-derived CDR1 and CDR2 are LGHDT and YNNKEL (reference sequence). This CDR3 is built from 14 residues. The CDR3 region has the DNA TGTGCCAGCGGGGATGGGACGGTCTCTGGAGAAGCTTTCTTT. Its translation: CASGDGTVSGEAFF.

The CDR3 spells CASTVVEGGSPLHF. CDR3 bases: TGTGCCAGCACGGTGGTCGAGGGGGGCTCACCCCTCCACTTT. The chain employs TRBV27 and TRBJ1-6; D possibly corresponds to TRBD1 (6 bases). V shed 7 bases and J shed 10 bases, with 17 bases lying between them. This CDR3 has 14 residues. CDR1 is MNHEY, CDR2 SMNVEV, per germline (reference sequence).

The V call is TRBV7-9, the J call TRBJ2-5; D gene uncertain. CDR1 is SEHNR and CDR2 is FQNEAQ in the germline V gene (reference sequence). CDR3 length equals 13 residues. V shed 4 bases and J shed 7 bases, with 13 bases lying between them. CDR3 DNA: TGTGCCAGCAGCTCCACGGTCAGTTGGACCCAGTACTTC. Translated, it gives CASSSTVSWTQYF.

This chain links TRBV13 with TRBJ2-7; TRBD2 matches 7 bases. There are 15 residues in the CDR3. Losses at the gene ends were 3 bases for V and 5 bases for J; bases not matched to a gene: 10. Germline loops: CDR1 PRHDT, CDR2 FYEKMQ (reference sequence). CDR3 bases: TGTGCCAGCAGCTTTGGGGGGGAGGGAAACCACGAGCAGTACGTC. This gives the protein CASSFGGEGNHEQYV.

The rearrangement uses TRBV28 and TRBJ2-7; 9 bases fit TRBD1. Trimming took 10 bases from V and 2 from J; bases not matched to a gene: 3. This CDR3 is 12 amino acids long. Germline CDR1 MDHEN, CDR2 SYDVKM. The CDR3 nucleotides read TGTGCCACCGGGACAGGGCCCTACGAGCAGTACTTC. Protein: CATGTGPYEQYF.

V is TRBV5-6 and J is TRBJ1-1; D remains ambiguous. V lost 5 bases and J 0 bases, leaving 14 bases between the germline ends. The CDR3 consists of 15 residues. Germline CDR1 SGHDT, CDR2 YYEEEE. CDR3: CASRRNDGLNTEAFF. In DNA, the CDR3 is TGTGCCAGCAGGCGTAACGACGGGTTGAACACTGAAGCTTTCTTT.

The V call is TRBV29-1, the J call TRBJ2-7, with TRBD2 identical over 8 bases. The CDR3 contains 12 residues. The J segment lost 3 bases and the V segment lost 6 bases, leaving 4 bases of the junction unmatched. Germline V gene sequence: CDR1 SQVTM, CDR2 ANQGSEA. In nucleotides, the CDR3 is TGCAGCGTCGGGACTAGTCTCTACGAGCAGTACGTC. It codes for CSVGTSLYEQYV.

The chain is built from TRBV28 and TRBJ2-5, with 8 bases that match TRBD1. J gave up 7 bases and V 5 bases, and 12 bases lay outside the gene matches. Germline-derived CDR1 and CDR2 are MDHEN and SYDVKM. There are 15 residues in the CDR3. The CDR3 region is CASSPPDRGRGTQYF. The CDR3 DNA reads as TGTGCCAGCAGTCCCCCCGACAGGGGCAGGGGGACCCAGTACTTC.

This chain joins TRBV30 and TRBJ2-3; perhaps TRBD1 as D (5 bases). The CDR3 extends over 12 amino acids. Trimming pared 7 bases from V and 3 bases from J, leaving 11 bases between. CDR1 and CDR2 (germline): GTSNPN, SVGIG (reference sequence). CDR3 DNA: TGTGCCTACTCGCCAGGGACAGATACGCAGTATTTT. Its protein product is CAYSPGTDTQYF.

In regard to this clonotype: At one of its ends the junction is not consistent with the germline gene, which may arise from a read error. This sequence joins TRBV15 and TRBJ2-1; D not resolved. The CDR3 has 16 residues. Germline assignment: CDR1 LNHNV and CDR2 YYDKDF (reference sequence). The CDR3 coding sequence is TGTGCCACCAGGAGGACGCTAGGGCAGGCTTACAATGAGCATTTCTTC. It codes for CATRRTLGQAYNEHFF.

The chain joins TRBV5-1 to TRBJ1-1; D not resolved. Trimming pared 1 base from V and 2 bases from J, leaving 6 bases between. Germline V gene data show CDR1 as SGHRS and CDR2 as YFSETQ. The CDR3 covers 13 residues. CDR3 sequence (DNA): TGCGCCAGCAGCTTGTGGGATAACACTGAAGCTTTCTTT. This encodes CASSLWDNTEAFF.

The V call is TRBV28, the J call TRBJ1-1; tentative D call: TRBD1 (6 bases). Germline V CDR1 and CDR2: MDHEN, SYDVKM. The CDR3 covers 12 residues. V lost 4 bases to trimming and J lost 6 bases, with 9 bases between them. In DNA, the CDR3 is TGTGCCAGCAGTTCGCAGGGGTCTGAAGCTTTCTTT. It translates to CASSSQGSEAFF.

This chain uses TRBV6-2 or TRBV6-3 with TRBJ2-1; no reliable D call. This CDR3 is 13 amino acids long. In germline, CDR1 is MNHEY, CDR2 SVGEGT. V was trimmed by 2 bases and J by 10 bases, leaving 12 bases between them. CDR3 sequence: CASSYPPPREQFF. Written as DNA, the CDR3 is TGTGCCAGCAGTTACCCCCCCCCGAGGGAGCAGTTCTTC.

The chain combines TRBV20-1 with TRBJ1-4; D perhaps matches TRBD1 (5 bases). The germline V gene encodes CDR1 DFQATT and CDR2 SNEGSKA (reference sequence). V was clipped by 6 bases and J by 8 bases, with 19 bases between them. This CDR3 comprises 14 residues. The CDR3 DNA is TGCAGTGCCGCCGGGGGTCAGCAGCGCGAAAAACTGTTTTTT. Translated: CSAAGGQQREKLFF.

The CDR3 reads CALSGGNHYGYTF. The CDR3 DNA sequence: TGTGCCTTAAGTGGAGGGAACCACTATGGCTACACCTTC. This chain uses TRBV30 with TRBJ1-2, with D unresolved. This CDR3 comprises 13 residues. Germline CDR1 GTSNPN, CDR2 SVGIG (reference sequence). V lost 7 bases, J lost 3 bases, and 15 bases lay in between.

The rearrangement joins TRBV29-1 to TRBJ2-2; D tentatively fits TRBD1 or TRBD2 (6 bases each). In germline, CDR1 is SQVTM, CDR2 ANQGSEA. The ends were cut back, 3 bases at V and 6 bases at J, with 11 bases in the middle. The CDR3 is made up of 13 amino acids. CDR3 sequence reads: CSVELRGAGELFF. The CDR3 DNA sequence: TGCAGCGTTGAGCTGAGGGGGGCCGGGGAGCTGTTTTTT.